This TCR beta chain was observed in a study of T cell clonotyping in hematopoietic cell transplantation. Study findings and constraints: Few recipient clonotypes overlapped donors; over 95% were de novo at given depth.

Documented time point: recipient sample about 28 days before transplant, after cytoreduction. The repertoire was sequenced with immunoSEQ multiplex PCR; TCRdb's copy has only in-frame clones and lacks some. The data show more than 40,000 clones, with 85% seen just once and approximately 3% held by the top ten. The CDR3 extends over 14 amino acids. Per the germline V gene, CDR1 is SGHVS and CDR2 is FNYEAQ. V gave up 5 bases and J gave up 3 bases; unmatched junction bases: 3. Turning to this clone: Its antigen is undetermined.

Sequencing was performed on peripheral blood mononuclear cells, taken before stem cell transplant. This TCR was recovered from a man aged 60-69 years with acute myeloid leukemia. Some clones in this sample may be carry-over from other donors' samples. This chain uses TRBV7-6 with TRBJ2-2, with 7 bases matching TRBD1. The CDR3: CASSRGQYTGELFF. The CDR3 bases are TGTGCCAGCAGCCGGGGACAGTACACCGGGGAGCTGTTTTTT.